This T cell receptor beta chain was sequenced in a study of CD8+ T cells in alopecia areata. V shed 3 bases and J shed 0 bases, with 10 bases lying between them. CDR1 and CDR2 from the germline V gene are SQVTM and ANQGSEA. This CDR3 has 14 residues. Sequencing relied on a cDNA template that was reverse transcribed from extracted RNA. Measured with immunoSEQ multiplex PCR; TCRdb has only the in-frame clones, and not every one. Altogether about 140,000 clones are present, 75% to 85% being singletons, with the ten largest covering 25%. Whole-study results and caveats: Elevated clonality characterized lesional scalp relative to normal scalp, particularly in alopecia totalis/universalis.

Treatment noted: oral pan-JAK inhibitor, 5-10 mg twice daily. This clone turned up a few times. Its antigen remains unknown. The V call is TRBV29-1, the J call TRBJ2-3, with D maybe TRBD2 (5 bases). The sample in question was CD8+ T cells sorted from blood, obtained at week 4, from a patient treated with tofacitinib. This TCR derives from a human donor with alopecia areata. CDR3 protein: CSVDGGTSTDTQYF. In DNA form, the CDR3 reads TGCAGCGTTGATGGAGGAACTAGCACAGATACGCAGTATTTT.